The rows below give T cell receptor beta chains drawn from one sample of a study of blood T cell repertoires in COVID-19. Clones were sequenced by immunoSEQ multiplex PCR, and TCRdb holds only the in-frame ones, with some missing. This table holds about 210,000 clones, roughly four fifths found once. The sequenced sample consisted of peripheral blood. These receptors were collected from a woman between 50 and 59 years old with active or convalescent COVID-19. The CDR3 runs from the conserved cysteine through the conserved F or W. Fields, in order: clone size, J gene, D gene, V gene, CDR3 DNA, CDR3 protein. D genes are given only for firm matches. Only part of the rows carry a size: once, few, many, or a class if the clone is expanded.

clone_size: -
j_call: TRBJ1-2
d_call: -
v_call: TRBV9
cdr3_nt: TGTGCCAGCAGCCCATTCATAGGACAGAATGGCTACACCTTC
cdr3_aa: CASSPFIGQNGYTF

clone_size: -
j_call: TRBJ2-1
d_call: TRBD1
v_call: TRBV7-9
cdr3_nt: TGTGCCCCCGGGACAGGGTACCATAATGAGCAGTTCTTC
cdr3_aa: CAPGTGYHNEQFF

clone_size: -
j_call: TRBJ2-4
d_call: TRBD1
v_call: TRBV4-1
cdr3_nt: TGCGCCAGCAGCCAAGCCCCGGGACAGGACTTAGCCAAAAACATTCAGTACTTC
cdr3_aa: CASSQAPGQDLAKNIQYF

clone_size: -
j_call: TRBJ1-5
d_call: -
v_call: TRBV5-1
cdr3_nt: TGCGCCAGCAGCCCTCTAGCGGGGTCAAATCAGCCCCAGCATTTT
cdr3_aa: CASSPLAGSNQPQHF

clone_size: -
j_call: TRBJ2-1
d_call: TRBD2
v_call: TRBV11-2
cdr3_nt: TGTGCCAGCAGCTCGGGACTAACGTACAATGAGCAGTTCTTC
cdr3_aa: CASSSGLTYNEQFF

clone_size: few
j_call: TRBJ2-4
d_call: -
v_call: TRBV24-1
cdr3_nt: TGTGCCACCAGTGACTTCCTCGACATTCAGTACTTC
cdr3_aa: CATSDFLDIQYF

clone_size: -
j_call: TRBJ2-5
d_call: -
v_call: TRBV10-3
cdr3_nt: TGTGCCATCAGTACAGGAGCAGAGACCCAGTACTTC
cdr3_aa: CAISTGAETQYF

clone_size: once
j_call: TRBJ2-2
d_call: TRBD1
v_call: TRBV5-1
cdr3_nt: TGCGCCAGCAGCTTGATGGGACAGGGGGCCGGCGGGGAGCTGTTTTTT
cdr3_aa: CASSLMGQGAGGELFF

clone_size: once
j_call: TRBJ2-1
d_call: TRBD2
v_call: TRBV29-1
cdr3_nt: TGCAGCGCGACTAGCGGGGGGCATGAGCAGTTCTTC
cdr3_aa: CSATSGGHEQFF

clone_size: -
j_call: TRBJ2-6
d_call: -
v_call: TRBV28
cdr3_nt: TGTGCCAGCAGTCCTTTAAAACAGGCGAAGGCGGCCAACGTCCTGACTTTC
cdr3_aa: CASSPLKQAKAANVLTF

clone_size: -
j_call: TRBJ1-5
d_call: -
v_call: TRBV10-3
cdr3_nt: TGTGCCATCAGTGTCGGGGGTAGCAATCAGCCCCAGCATTTT
cdr3_aa: CAISVGGSNQPQHF

clone_size: -
j_call: TRBJ1-2
d_call: -
v_call: TRBV24-1
cdr3_nt: TGTGCCACCAGTCGCGCTGGGAGTGGGGATGGCTACACCTTC
cdr3_aa: CATSRAGSGDGYTF

clone_size: -
j_call: TRBJ1-2
d_call: -
v_call: TRBV19
cdr3_nt: TGTGCCAGTAGTAATGTTAGATATGGCTACACCTTC
cdr3_aa: CASSNVRYGYTF

clone_size: -
j_call: TRBJ2-5
d_call: TRBD1
v_call: TRBV5-4
cdr3_nt: TGTGCCAGCAGCTTACCCGGGACAGGACAAGAGACCCAGTACTTC
cdr3_aa: CASSLPGTGQETQYF

clone_size: -
j_call: TRBJ2-7
d_call: TRBD2
v_call: TRBV15
cdr3_nt: TGTGCCACCAGCTCTAGCGGATGGATGGGGGAGCAGTACTTC
cdr3_aa: CATSSSGWMGEQYF

clone_size: -
j_call: TRBJ2-3
d_call: TRBD2
v_call: TRBV9
cdr3_nt: TGTGCCAGCAGCGTAGGATCTAGCGGAGTCACAGATACGCAGTATTTT
cdr3_aa: CASSVGSSGVTDTQYF

clone_size: few
j_call: TRBJ1-6
d_call: -
v_call: TRBV2
cdr3_nt: TGTGCCAGCAGTGGGGGAAGGGGAGGTAATTCACCCCTCCACTTT
cdr3_aa: CASSGGRGGNSPLHF

clone_size: -
j_call: TRBJ2-1
d_call: -
v_call: TRBV27
cdr3_nt: TGTGCCAGCAGTTTAATGAGTAACAATGAGCAGTTCTTC
cdr3_aa: CASSLMSNNEQFF

clone_size: -
j_call: TRBJ2-5
d_call: TRBD2
v_call: TRBV2
cdr3_nt: TGTGCCAGCAGTGCCTCACGACTAGCGACGGAAGAGACCCAGTACTTC
cdr3_aa: CASSASRLATEETQYF

clone_size: few
j_call: TRBJ1-4
d_call: -
v_call: TRBV11-2
cdr3_nt: TGTGCCAGCAGCTTCCCCCAGGGCCATGAAAAACTGTTTTTT
cdr3_aa: CASSFPQGHEKLFF

clone_size: -
j_call: TRBJ2-3
d_call: -
v_call: TRBV5-1
cdr3_nt: TGCGCCAGCAGCTTAAACATTCCTTTCACAGATACGCAGTATTTT
cdr3_aa: CASSLNIPFTDTQYF

clone_size: -
j_call: TRBJ2-4
d_call: TRBD2
v_call: TRBV7-3
cdr3_nt: TGTGCCAGCAGCTTGGGACTAGCAGGAAAAAACATTCAGTACTTC
cdr3_aa: CASSLGLAGKNIQYF

clone_size: -
j_call: TRBJ1-2
d_call: TRBD1
v_call: TRBV6-5
cdr3_nt: TGTGCCAGCAGCCCGTCAAAGGACAGGTGGCATGGCTACACCTTC
cdr3_aa: CASSPSKDRWHGYTF

clone_size: -
j_call: TRBJ2-4
d_call: TRBD2
v_call: TRBV28
cdr3_nt: TGTGCCAGCAGTCGGAGCGGGGCCCAAGCCAAAAACATTCAGTACTTC
cdr3_aa: CASSRSGAQAKNIQYF

clone_size: -
j_call: TRBJ1-1
d_call: TRBD1
v_call: TRBV5-1
cdr3_nt: TGCGCCAGCAGAGGGGACAGCTGGACTGAAGCTTTCTTT
cdr3_aa: CASRGDSWTEAFF

clone_size: -
j_call: TRBJ2-4
d_call: TRBD2
v_call: TRBV5-4
cdr3_nt: TGTGCCAGCAGCTCCTGGACTAGTGTAAAAAACATTCAGTACTTC
cdr3_aa: CASSSWTSVKNIQYF

clone_size: few
j_call: TRBJ2-1
d_call: TRBD2
v_call: TRBV10-2
cdr3_nt: TGCGCCAGCAGTCAATATGCTAGCGGGAGGCTAGGTGACAATGAGCAGTTCTTC
cdr3_aa: CASSQYASGRLGDNEQFF

clone_size: -
j_call: TRBJ2-5
d_call: TRBD2
v_call: TRBV5-5
cdr3_nt: TGTGCCAGCAGTCATCCGGGACTAGGGGAGACCCAGTACTTC
cdr3_aa: CASSHPGLGETQYF

clone_size: -
j_call: TRBJ1-4
d_call: -
v_call: TRBV7-9
cdr3_nt: TGTGCCAGCAGCTTGGTTTTTTCGGGGTATGAAAAACTGTTTTTT
cdr3_aa: CASSLVFSGYEKLFF

clone_size: -
j_call: TRBJ2-1
d_call: -
v_call: TRBV12-3/TRBV12-4
cdr3_nt: TGTGCCAGCAGTTTCGCCTCGGGTGAGCAGTTCTTC
cdr3_aa: CASSFASGEQFF

clone_size: few
j_call: TRBJ2-2
d_call: -
v_call: TRBV9
cdr3_nt: TGTGCCAGCAGCGTTCCGGGTTTTACCGGGGAGCTGTTTTTT
cdr3_aa: CASSVPGFTGELFF

clone_size: -
j_call: TRBJ1-1
d_call: -
v_call: TRBV21-1
cdr3_nt: TGTGCCAGCCGGTACCTTGGAGCTTTCTTT
cdr3_aa: CASRYLGAFF

clone_size: -
j_call: TRBJ2-3
d_call: -
v_call: TRBV3-1/TRBV3-2
cdr3_nt: TGTGCCAGCAGCCAAGGGGGCCGGGCAGATACGCAGTATTTT
cdr3_aa: CASSQGGRADTQYF

clone_size: -
j_call: TRBJ1-1
d_call: TRBD1
v_call: TRBV10-3
cdr3_nt: TGTGCCATCAAAGAAGACAGGGGCGGCACTGAAGCTTTCTTT
cdr3_aa: CAIKEDRGGTEAFF

clone_size: -
j_call: TRBJ2-3
d_call: -
v_call: TRBV10-3
cdr3_nt: TGTGCCATCAGCGAGGAGATGTCAGATACGCAGTATTTT
cdr3_aa: CAISEEMSDTQYF

clone_size: once
j_call: TRBJ1-4
d_call: -
v_call: TRBV28
cdr3_nt: TGTGCCAGCAGTCATGGGAGGGGCAGGGCAGGTGAAAAACTGTTTTTT
cdr3_aa: CASSHGRGRAGEKLFF

clone_size: -
j_call: TRBJ2-1
d_call: -
v_call: TRBV4-1
cdr3_nt: TGCGCCAGCAGCCAAGATCTAACAGGTTACAATGAGCAGTTCTTC
cdr3_aa: CASSQDLTGYNEQFF

clone_size: -
j_call: TRBJ2-5
d_call: -
v_call: TRBV11-2
cdr3_nt: TGTGCCAGCAGCCCCAACCAAGAGACCCAGTACTTC
cdr3_aa: CASSPNQETQYF

clone_size: -
j_call: TRBJ1-2
d_call: TRBD1
v_call: TRBV10-3
cdr3_nt: TGTGCCATCAGTGAGTCCCAACAGGGGGCGGGTGGCTACACCTTC
cdr3_aa: CAISESQQGAGGYTF

clone_size: -
j_call: TRBJ2-5
d_call: TRBD2
v_call: TRBV7-8
cdr3_nt: TGTGCCAGCAGCTTAGTAGCGGGGGGCCAAGAGACCCAGTACTTC
cdr3_aa: CASSLVAGGQETQYF

clone_size: -
j_call: TRBJ2-7
d_call: -
v_call: TRBV18
cdr3_nt: TGTGCCAGCTCACACGGACGGGACTCCTACGAGCAGTACTTC
cdr3_aa: CASSHGRDSYEQYF

clone_size: -
j_call: TRBJ2-1
d_call: TRBD1
v_call: TRBV11-2
cdr3_nt: TGTGCCAGCAGCCTCACAGGGGTGGTTTGGTTCTTC
cdr3_aa: CASSLTGVVWFF

clone_size: -
j_call: TRBJ2-1
d_call: -
v_call: TRBV10-3
cdr3_nt: TGTGCCATATCCACTCAGGAGGTATACAATGAGCAGTTCTTC
cdr3_aa: CAISTQEVYNEQFF

clone_size: -
j_call: TRBJ2-3
d_call: TRBD2
v_call: TRBV5-6
cdr3_nt: TGTGCCAGCAGTTCAAGCGGGGGCACAGATACGCAGTATTTT
cdr3_aa: CASSSSGGTDTQYF

clone_size: many
j_call: TRBJ1-5
d_call: -
v_call: TRBV6-1
cdr3_nt: TGTGCCAGCAGTGAAAATGAAGCTCAGCCCCAGCATTTT
cdr3_aa: CASSENEAQPQHF

clone_size: -
j_call: TRBJ2-3
d_call: -
v_call: TRBV6-1
cdr3_nt: TGTGCCAGCAGTGAGAAGACCGGGAGTGGAGGGGATACGCAGTATTTT
cdr3_aa: CASSEKTGSGGDTQYF

clone_size: -
j_call: TRBJ1-3
d_call: -
v_call: TRBV5-1
cdr3_nt: TGCGCCAACTCACAGGGACCGTCTGGAAACACCATATATTTT
cdr3_aa: CANSQGPSGNTIYF

clone_size: -
j_call: TRBJ2-5
d_call: -
v_call: TRBV3-1/TRBV3-2
cdr3_nt: TGTGCCAGCAGCCGAAGAGATGCAGGGCGAAAGGAGACCCAGTACTTC
cdr3_aa: CASSRRDAGRKETQYF

clone_size: -
j_call: TRBJ1-5
d_call: TRBD1
v_call: TRBV9
cdr3_nt: TGTGCCAGCAGCGTAGGAGGGGGCCGTCAGCCCCAGCATTTT
cdr3_aa: CASSVGGGRQPQHF

clone_size: once
j_call: TRBJ2-1
d_call: TRBD2
v_call: TRBV28
cdr3_nt: TGTGCCAGCAGTCTACCGGGAGGAGGTAACGATGAGCAGTTCTTC
cdr3_aa: CASSLPGGGNDEQFF

clone_size: -
j_call: TRBJ1-1
d_call: TRBD1
v_call: TRBV10-3
cdr3_nt: TGTGCCATCAGTGGAGGGACAGGCAAGAACACTGAAGCTTTCTTT
cdr3_aa: CAISGGTGKNTEAFF

clone_size: -
j_call: TRBJ2-5
d_call: TRBD1
v_call: TRBV2
cdr3_nt: TGTGCCAGCAGTTTTACAGGGGGCTTAGGAGAGACCCAGTACTTC
cdr3_aa: CASSFTGGLGETQYF

clone_size: -
j_call: TRBJ1-3
d_call: -
v_call: TRBV9
cdr3_nt: TGTGCCAGCAGCCCAACGGGGGGACTCGGGGACACCATATATTTT
cdr3_aa: CASSPTGGLGDTIYF